A selection of T cell receptor beta chains follows, all from one sample in a study of beta chain features in type 1 diabetes. The data were produced by immunoSEQ multiplex PCR, yet TCRdb's version contains in-frame clones alone and is incomplete. This sample yields some 240,000 clones, of which approximately 16% are seen a single time; less than 0.09% belongs to the top ten. Input material: naive CD4+ T cells from blood. The receptor set was obtained from a man aged 25 to 45 with type 1 diabetes. CDR3s include the opening cysteine and the closing phenylalanine or tryptophan. A D gene is named only where the DNA matches it firmly. Clone size, where shown, is once, few, many, or a class for clones that have expanded.

abundance,d_gene,j_gene,v_gene,len,CDR3nt,CDR3aa
few,NA,TRBJ2-6,TRBV29-1,13,TGCAGCGTTTTTCCGTTTGGGGCCAACGTCCTGACTTTC,CSVFPFGANVLTF
few,NA,TRBJ2-1,TRBV7-2,13,TGTGCCAGCAGCTTATCCCAGTCCATCGTGCAGTTCTTC,CASSLSQSIVQFF
few,NA,TRBJ1-1,TRBV19,11,TGTGCCAGTACTGGAGGAGGTGAAGCTTTCTTT,CASTGGGEAFF
NA,NA,TRBJ1-2,TRBV29-1,13,TGCAGCGTTGCGGGCGAACCAATTTATGGCTACACCTTC,CSVAGEPIYGYTF
NA,NA,TRBJ1-4,TRBV30,14,TGTGCCTGGAGTGTGGGAGGGGGAAGTGAAAAACTGTTTTTT,CAWSVGGGSEKLFF
few,NA,TRBJ2-5,TRBV7-2,14,TGTGCCAGCAGCCCAACCCGGGACCAAGAGACCCAGTACTTC,CASSPTRDQETQYF
few,NA,TRBJ2-5,TRBV23-1,15,TGCGCCAGCAGTCGAGGGGGAGTAGGTCGAGAGACCCAGTACTTC,CASSRGGVGRETQYF
NA,NA,TRBJ1-1,TRBV19,14,TGTGCCAGTAGTATCGGGGGGCTGAACACTGAAGCTTTCTTT,CASSIGGLNTEAFF
few,NA,TRBJ2-5,TRBV4-1,15,TGCGCCAGCAGCCAAGCTGCCCCCAGGGCGGAGACCCAGTACTTC,CASSQAAPRAETQYF
NA,TRBD1,TRBJ2-1,TRBV5-1,16,TGCGCCAGCAGCTTGGTCCCTAGACAGGGGTACAATGAGCAGTTCTTC,CASSLVPRQGYNEQFF
NA,TRBD2,TRBJ2-5,TRBV15,14,TGTGCCACCAGCGGGAGACTAGCGGCCTGGACCCAGTACTTC,CATSGRLAAWTQYF
few,NA,TRBJ2-7,TRBV7-9,13,TGTGCCACCAACTTCGGGGGTGGGGACGAGCAGTACTTC,CATNFGGGDEQYF
NA,NA,TRBJ2-7,TRBV15,16,TGTGCCACCAGCAGAGGAGTTTCTAGCGTAGCCTACGAGCAGTACTTC,CATSRGVSSVAYEQYF
NA,NA,TRBJ2-2,TRBV7-9,13,TGTGCCAGCAGCGAAGAAAACACCGGGGAGCTGTTTTTT,CASSEENTGELFF
NA,NA,TRBJ1-4,TRBV21-1,17,TGTGCCAGCAGCAACTCCTCCGGGACAGGGCCGGATGAAAAACTGTTTTTT,CASSNSSGTGPDEKLFF
NA,NA,TRBJ2-2,TRBV30,13,TGTGCCTGGAGTAGGTGGGAGACCGGGGAGCTGTTTTTT,CAWSRWETGELFF
NA,NA,TRBJ2-5,TRBV28,12,TGTGCCAGCACGGCTAGACCAGAGACCCAGTACTTC,CASTARPETQYF
NA,TRBD1,TRBJ2-7,TRBV27,15,TGTGCCAGCAGTTTGACCCGGGACAGGTCCTACGAGCAGTACTTC,CASSLTRDRSYEQYF
NA,NA,TRBJ2-2,TRBV30,16,TGTGCCTGGAGTTCGAGATTTGGGTTCGAAGCCGGGGAGCTGTTTTTT,CAWSSRFGFEAGELFF
few,TRBD1,TRBJ1-1,TRBV10-3,13,TGTGCCACCCGGGACAGGGGGGACACTGAAGCTTTCTTT,CATRDRGDTEAFF
NA,NA,TRBJ2-6,TRBV30,15,TGTGCCTGGAGTCCTAGGGGGTCTGGGGCCAACGTCCTGACTTTC,CAWSPRGSGANVLTF
few,NA,TRBJ2-1,TRBV10-2,14,TGCGCCAGCAGTGGTCCAGTGATCTACAATGAGCAGTTCTTC,CASSGPVIYNEQFF
NA,NA,TRBJ2-2,TRBV7-6,12,TGTGCCAGCAGCTCCTTTTCCGGGGAGCTGTTTTTT,CASSSFSGELFF
NA,TRBD2,TRBJ2-1,TRBV10-2,15,TGCGCCAGCAGTGACGGCGGGAGCGCTAGGAATGAGCAGTTCTTC,CASSDGGSARNEQFF
NA,NA,TRBJ2-6,TRBV29-1,13,TGCAGCGTTGAAGGGGCTGGGGCCAACGTCCTGACTTTC,CSVEGAGANVLTF
few,NA,TRBJ1-5,TRBV29-1,13,TGCAGCGTTGAATTGGGCAGGGGCCAGCCCCAGCATTTT,CSVELGRGQPQHF
few,NA,TRBJ2-1,TRBV2,15,TGTGCCAGCAGTGAAGGGGGGTTTAGTCGGAATGAGCAGTTCTTC,CASSEGGFSRNEQFF
NA,NA,TRBJ2-1,TRBV5-1,15,TGCGCCAGCAGCTTGCCCCCTGCCTTGTACAATGAGCAGTTCTTC,CASSLPPALYNEQFF
NA,NA,TRBJ1-5,TRBV27,15,TGTGCCAGCAGTTCACTGGGCTTAAGCAATCAGCCCCAGCATTTT,CASSSLGLSNQPQHF
once,NA,TRBJ2-5,TRBV9,16,TGTGCCAGCAGCGCCTGGGGGGGCCTGGGCCAAGAGACCCAGTACTTC,CASSAWGGLGQETQYF
NA,NA,TRBJ2-3,TRBV20-1,11,TGCAGGTGTTACGCCACAGATACGCAGTATTTT,CRCYATDTQYF
NA,NA,TRBJ1-5,TRBV30,13,TGTGCCTGGAGTGTAGGCCTAGGGCAGCCCCAGCATTTT,CAWSVGLGQPQHF
NA,NA,TRBJ2-1,TRBV5-1,15,TGCGCCAGCAGCTTGGACAGGCCCGAACTCAATGAGCAGTTCTTC,CASSLDRPELNEQFF
few,NA,TRBJ2-5,TRBV30,13,TGTGCCTGGAGTGTACGCGGTTCAGAGACCCAGTACTTC,CAWSVRGSETQYF
NA,NA,TRBJ1-2,TRBV30,12,TGTGCTCAATGGACGTCGGGGTTAGGCTACACCTTC,CAQWTSGLGYTF
NA,NA,TRBJ1-1,TRBV7-3,12,TGTGCCAGCAGCTCCTTACAGGGTGAAGCTTTCTTT,CASSSLQGEAFF
NA,NA,TRBJ2-1,TRBV20-1,10,TGCAGCGCAGCGGCACCTGAGCAGTTCTTC,CSAAAPEQFF
NA,NA,TRBJ2-3,TRBV4-1,14,TGCGCCAGCAGCCAAGTTCTAGCGATAGATACGCAGTATTTT,CASSQVLAIDTQYF
NA,TRBD1,TRBJ2-7,TRBV2,12,TGTGCCAGCAGGGACAGGGTCTACGAGCAGTACTTC,CASRDRVYEQYF
NA,NA,TRBJ2-3,TRBV5-4,12,TGTGCCAGCAGTAGCAGCACAGATACGCAGTATTTT,CASSSSTDTQYF
few,NA,TRBJ2-1,TRBV7-9,12,TGTGCCAGCAGCTTAGTCCACAATGAGCAGTTCTTC,CASSLVHNEQFF
NA,NA,TRBJ2-5,TRBV10-3,13,TGTGCCATCAGTAGACAGTACCAAGAGACCCAGTACTTC,CAISRQYQETQYF
NA,NA,TRBJ2-7,TRBV30,11,TGTGCCTGGAGTGTACAGGTTGAGCAGTACTTC,CAWSVQVEQYF
few,NA,TRBJ2-4,TRBV5-1,13,TGCGCCAGCAGCTCCGATGAAGGAAACATTCAGTACTTC,CASSSDEGNIQYF
NA,NA,TRBJ2-7,TRBV21-1,14,TGTGCCAGCAGCAAAGTTAAGGGTCTTTACGAGCAGTACTTC,CASSKVKGLYEQYF
few,NA,TRBJ1-1,TRBV29-1,12,TGCAGCGCTGGGGGCGGGCTAAATGGAGCTTTCTTT,CSAGGGLNGAFF
few,NA,TRBJ1-2,TRBV5-4,15,TGTGCCAGCAGCTTGTATGGCAGCGCTAACTATGGCTACACCTTC,CASSLYGSANYGYTF
few,TRBD1,TRBJ2-5,TRBV4-1,15,TGCGCCAGCAGGAGACTTGGACAGGGAAGGGAGACCCAGTACTTC,CASRRLGQGRETQYF
few,NA,TRBJ2-3,TRBV23-1,14,TGCGCCAGCAGTCAAGGGTCCAACACAGATACGCAGTATTTT,CASSQGSNTDTQYF
few,NA,TRBJ2-5,TRBV10-3,14,TGTGCCATCACCGTCGACAGCTCCCAAGAGACCCAGTACTTC,CAITVDSSQETQYF
NA,NA,TRBJ1-1,TRBV29-1,12,TGCAGCGTTGGGTATATGAACACTGAAGCTTTCTTT,CSVGYMNTEAFF
few,NA,TRBJ2-2,TRBV14,13,TGTGCCAGCAGCCAAGACCTAGGCGGGGAGCTGTTTTTT,CASSQDLGGELFF
NA,NA,TRBJ1-3,TRBV9,16,TGTGCCAGCAGCGGTCCCTCAGGGAGCTCTGGAAACACCATATATTTT,CASSGPSGSSGNTIYF
NA,NA,TRBJ1-2,TRBV11-2,14,TGTGCCAGCAGCCGGGGAGGCAGCAACTATGGCTACACCTTC,CASSRGGSNYGYTF
few,NA,TRBJ2-4,TRBV7-2,14,TGTGCCAGCAGCTTCGGGACAATCAAAAACATTCAGTACTTC,CASSFGTIKNIQYF
once,TRBD1,TRBJ2-4,TRBV4-1,18,TGCGCCAGCAGCCCATCCCCGGGCTTACAGGGGGCCAAAAACATTCAGTACTTC,CASSPSPGLQGAKNIQYF